This is a list of T cell receptor beta chains from one sample in a study of T cell changes during pregnancy in multiple sclerosis. Here immunoSEQ multiplex PCR was the method, and the copy in TCRdb shows in-frame clones only, minus some. Among some 77,000 clones listed, 90% to 95% were seen once. Specimen: peripheral blood, collected after pregnancy. These receptors were obtained from a female donor in good health, enrolled as a control in a pregnancy study. Each CDR3 is given with its conserved first and last residue. D genes are given only for firm matches. Size is stated for part of the rows, as once, few or many counts, or as a class when the clone is expanded.

TRBV7-3	TRBJ2-2	NA	NA	CASSWQGRGTGELFF	TGTGCCAGCAGCTGGCAGGGGCGAGGCACCGGGGAGCTGTTTTTT
TRBV19	TRBJ1-5	NA	TRBD1	CASSIDGNWGTGANRPQHF	TGTGCCAGTAGTATAGATGGAAACTGGGGGACAGGGGCGAATCGGCCCCAGCATTTT
TRBV5-6	TRBJ1-2	NA	NA	CASSLQGGWDYGYTF	TGTGCCAGCAGCTTGCAAGGGGGATGGGACTATGGCTACACCTTC
TRBV5-6	TRBJ1-2	NA	NA	CASSVEVLAGGYTF	TGTGCCAGCAGCGTTGAGGTCCTTGCCGGTGGCTACACCTTC
TRBV30	TRBJ2-1	NA	TRBD2	CAWGRKTGTSGTLNEQFF	TGTGCCTGGGGCCGTAAGACCGGGACTAGCGGGACCCTCAATGAGCAGTTCTTC
TRBV6-6	TRBJ2-2	NA	TRBD2	CATQTSRGGELFF	TGTGCCACACAGACTAGCCGGGGCGGGGAGCTGTTTTTT
TRBV2	TRBJ1-4	NA	TRBD1	CASSSGQGVKKLFF	TGTGCCAGCAGTTCCGGACAGGGGGTAAAAAAACTGTTTTTT
TRBV27	TRBJ2-2	NA	NA	CASSLTNTGELFF	TGTGCCAGCAGTCTAACGAACACCGGGGAGCTGTTTTTT
TRBV28	TRBJ2-3	NA	NA	CASLTGGDTQYF	TGTGCCAGCTTAACTGGGGGGGATACGCAGTATTTT
TRBV7-3	TRBJ1-1	NA	NA	CASSRYPRGLSNTEAFF	TGTGCCAGCAGCCGCTATCCAAGAGGACTATCGAACACTGAAGCTTTCTTT
TRBV21-1	TRBJ1-5	NA	NA	CASSKGGRKGSNQPQHF	TGTGCCAGCAGCAAAGGGGGGCGGAAGGGAAGCAATCAGCCCCAGCATTTT
TRBV2	TRBJ1-3	NA	NA	CASTSISGNTIYF	TGTGCCAGCACTAGTATCTCTGGAAACACCATATATTTT
TRBV11-1	TRBJ2-1	NA	TRBD2	CASSSDGGRGYDEQFF	TGTGCCAGCAGCTCCGACGGCGGGAGGGGATACGATGAGCAGTTCTTC
TRBV4-2	TRBJ2-5	NA	TRBD1	CASSQEDREVETQYF	TGTGCCAGCAGCCAAGAGGACAGGGAGGTCGAGACCCAGTACTTC
TRBV30	TRBJ2-1	NA	TRBD1	CAWTGDSYNEQFF	TGTGCCTGGACAGGGGACAGTTACAATGAGCAGTTCTTC
TRBV4-3	TRBJ2-2	NA	TRBD2	CASQAVGLAGDTGELFF	TGCGCCAGCCAAGCAGTGGGATTAGCGGGGGACACCGGGGAGCTGTTTTTT
TRBV11-2	TRBJ2-5	NA	TRBD2	CASSFNTGTSGGETQYF	TGTGCCAGCAGCTTCAATACCGGGACTAGCGGGGGGGAGACCCAGTACTTC
TRBV7-6	TRBJ2-1	NA	NA	CASSPGGGVDEQFF	TGTGCCAGCAGCCCGGGGGGCGGAGTCGATGAGCAGTTCTTC
TRBV5-1	TRBJ1-2	NA	TRBD1	CASSSHTGERANYGYTF	TGCGCCAGCAGCTCACACACAGGGGAAAGAGCTAACTATGGCTACACCTTC
TRBV6-1	TRBJ2-1	NA	TRBD1	CASSAPRDSFNEQFF	TGTGCCAGCAGTGCTCCCCGGGACAGTTTCAATGAGCAGTTCTTC
TRBV18	TRBJ1-1	NA	NA	CASSPPFQSVSGPEAFF	TGTGCCAGCTCACCACCTTTCCAAAGTGTCTCTGGCCCTGAAGCTTTCTTT
TRBV7-7	TRBJ2-3	NA	TRBD2	CASSLYRGGLAGGADTQYF	TGTGCTAGCAGCTTATACCGGGGTGGGCTAGCGGGAGGTGCGGATACGCAGTATTTT
TRBV7-8	TRBJ1-1	NA	TRBD1	CASSTTTGRNTEAFF	TGTGCCAGCAGCACAACGACAGGGAGGAACACTGAAGCTTTCTTT
TRBV4-1	TRBJ1-1	NA	TRBD1	CASSQLDRAAEAFF	TGCGCCAGCAGCCAGCTTGACAGGGCAGCTGAAGCTTTCTTT
TRBV9	TRBJ2-3	NA	NA	CASSLYTDTQYF	TGTGCCAGCAGCCTTTACACAGATACGCAGTATTTT
TRBV5-1	TRBJ2-1	once	TRBD1	CASSLAGQGAGEQFF	TGCGCCAGCAGCTTGGCAGGACAGGGGGCCGGTGAGCAGTTCTTC
TRBV7-6	TRBJ2-5	NA	NA	CASSLEMAIPQYF	TGTGCCAGCAGCCTTGAAATGGCCATTCCCCAGTACTTC
TRBV19	TRBJ1-5	NA	NA	CASLSEPYSNQPQHF	TGTGCCAGTCTATCCGAACCTTATAGCAATCAGCCCCAGCATTTT
TRBV7-2	TRBJ2-7	NA	NA	CASTFAPAANYEQYF	TGTGCCAGCACCTTCGCGCCCGCGGCCAACTACGAGCAGTATTTC
TRBV30	TRBJ1-1	NA	NA	CAWNSRDIIPEAFF	TGTGCCTGGAATTCCCGGGACATTATCCCTGAAGCTTTCTTT
TRBV2	TRBJ2-5	NA	TRBD2	CASSETASVGKGTTGTQYF	TGTGCCAGCAGTGAAACGGCATCGGTTGGGAAGGGGACTACAGGGACCCAGTACTTC
TRBV5-6	TRBJ1-1	NA	TRBD1	CASSFQGATEAFF	TGTGCCAGCAGCTTCCAGGGGGCAACTGAAGCTTTCTTT
TRBV5-6	TRBJ2-7	NA	NA	CASSLARRGEQYF	TGTGCCAGCAGCTTGGCCCGGCGGGGTGAGCAGTACTTC
TRBV6-5	TRBJ2-5	NA	TRBD2	CASSLAGANQETQYF	TGTGCCAGCAGTTTAGCGGGGGCTAACCAAGAGACCCAGTACTTC
TRBV7-8	TRBJ1-6	NA	TRBD1	CASSWGQGVGSPLHF	TGTGCCAGCAGCTGGGGACAGGGAGTTGGTTCACCCCTCCACTTT
TRBV4-2	TRBJ2-3	NA	TRBD2	CASSPRPGLAGADTQYF	TGTGCCAGCAGCCCCCGACCGGGACTAGCGGGGGCGGATACGCAGTATTTT
TRBV5-8	TRBJ2-3	NA	TRBD2	CASSLGLAGDTDTQYF	TGTGCCAGCAGCTTGGGATTAGCGGGAGACACAGATACGCAGTATTTT
TRBV7-9	TRBJ1-3	NA	NA	CASSPYSGNTIYF	TGTGCCAGCAGCCCCTACTCTGGAAACACCATATATTTT